This T cell receptor beta chain was sequenced in a study of response to subunit inactivated influenza vaccine. This CDR3 has 16 amino acids. Germline V gives CDR1 SGHTA, CDR2 FQGNSA. V lost 1 base and J 10 bases, leaving 17 bases between the germline ends. TCRdb processed the RT-PCR reads anew with MiXCR; each CDR3 protein has one entry. The sample gives fewer than 550,000 distinct CDR3 sequences, about 25% of which show up once; 1.5% to 2% is in the top ten. Many counts were recorded for this clonotype. Its target is not known. Study outcomes and limitations: The study's authors posited that every seasonal influenza vaccination enlists few new T cells.

This chain connects TRBV7-2 to TRBJ1-6; no clear D gene. The sequences come from CD4+ T cells sorted from PBMCs, collected about 5 days after vaccination. The clonotype was recovered from a man aged 50-60 years who received an inactivated influenza vaccine. The CDR3 nucleotides read TGTGCCAGCAGCTTAGTGGGCGGACTTTCAAGATCACCCCTCCACTTT. Encoded protein: CASSLVGGLSRSPLHF.